These 5 T cell receptor beta chains were all obtained from the same sample, sequenced in a study of T cell repertoires in cytomegalovirus infection. In TCRdb, the reads were re-called with MiXCR into one record per CDR3 protein. The sample lists fewer than 250,000 distinct CDR3 sequences; 22% were seen once. Sequenced material: CD8+ T cells from PBMCs. Receptors were obtained from a human donor in good health (CMV status not recorded). Some clones in this sample may be carry-over from other donors' samples.

This clonotype has only a few counts. This sequence joins TRBV28 and TRBJ2-5; 9 bases are a match to TRBD2. The CDR3 sequence is 14 residues long. Trimming took 8 bases from V and 5 from J; bases not matched to a gene: 9. Germline V lookup: CDR1 MDHEN, CDR2 SYDVKM. CDR3 amino acids: CASEASGAWETQYF. Written as DNA, the CDR3 is TGTGCCAGCGAAGCTAGCGGGGCTTGGGAGACCCAGTACTTC.

This clonotype was seen many times. This chain joins TRBV12-3 or TRBV12-4 and TRBJ2-2; either TRBD1 or TRBD2 may supply D (5 bases each). This CDR3 spans 14 amino acids. Trimming removed 3 bases from V and 7 bases from J, with 12 bases in between. The CDR3 sequence: CASSFSRDRGELFF. The CDR3 DNA follows: TGTGCCAGCAGTTTTTCCCGGGACCGCGGGGAGCTGTTTTTT.

This clonotype has only a few counts. The rearrangement links TRBV6-1 to TRBJ2-5, with D perhaps matching TRBD1 (6 bases). The CDR3 length is 13 residues. V lost 7 bases and J lost 5, with 14 bases in between. CDR1 and CDR2 from the germline V gene are MNHNS and SASEGT. In nucleotides, the CDR3 is TGTGCCAGCATTAAGGGGGTGTCTGAGACCCAGTACTTC. Encoded protein: CASIKGVSETQYF.

The V and J genes are TRBV6-6 and TRBJ2-5; 8 bases agree with TRBD2. V was pared by 0 bases and J by 4 bases, with 10 bases of the junction left unmatched. The CDR3 sequence is 17 residues long. Per the germline V gene, CDR1 is MNHNY and CDR2 is SVGAGI (reference sequence). The CDR3 spells CASSYSLSGKVGETQYF. The CDR3 region has the DNA TGTGCCAGCAGTTACTCCCTTAGCGGGAAGGTCGGAGAGACCCAGTACTTC.

This clonotype turned up a few times. The chain couples TRBV28 to TRBJ2-3; D gene unclear. The V and J ends lost 1 base and 0 bases respectively, with 5 bases between them. Germline CDR1 reads MDHEN; CDR2 reads SYDVKM. The CDR3 runs 14 residues. The CDR3 coding sequence is TGTGCCAGCAGTTTATACCTTAGCACAGATACGCAGTATTTT. It codes for CASSLYLSTDTQYF. Drawing the rest from reference TRBV28 and TRBJ2-3, the complete variable domain is DVKVTQSSRYLVKRTGEKVFLECVQDMDHENMFWYRQDPGLGLRLIYFSYDVKMKEKGDIPEGYSVSREKKERFSLILESASTNQTSMYLCASSLYLSTDTQYFGPGTRLTVL.